This T cell receptor (beta chain) was captured by sequencing in a study of blood T cells in healthy people across ages. This clonotype was found a few times. Sample-barcoded 5' priming and a J-beta primer mix drove a second PCR of roughly 7 to 11 cycles. A 12-random-nucleotide template-switch adaptor tagged each cDNA molecule. CDR3-containing paired-end reads numbered at least 2.5 million in each sample. TCRdb called the 5' RACE reads again in MiXCR, with one record for every CDR3 protein. Of about 640,000 distinct CDR3 sequences in the sample, 58% were seen once. V was clipped by 5 bases and J by 5 bases; unmatched bases: 8. CDR3 length: 15 amino acids. Per the germline V gene, CDR1 is SGHTA and CDR2 is FQGNSA. Healthy Caucasian individuals from Russia aged about 6 to 95 were enrolled as donors.

The sequence was obtained from a man between 60 and 75 years old in good health. The material sequenced was blood. The chain uses TRBV7-2 and TRBJ2-5, with 10 bases identical to TRBD2. In nucleotides, the CDR3 is TGTGCCAGCAGCCCCCAGCGGGGGGGCCTTGAGACCCAGTACTTC. As protein: CASSPQRGGLETQYF.